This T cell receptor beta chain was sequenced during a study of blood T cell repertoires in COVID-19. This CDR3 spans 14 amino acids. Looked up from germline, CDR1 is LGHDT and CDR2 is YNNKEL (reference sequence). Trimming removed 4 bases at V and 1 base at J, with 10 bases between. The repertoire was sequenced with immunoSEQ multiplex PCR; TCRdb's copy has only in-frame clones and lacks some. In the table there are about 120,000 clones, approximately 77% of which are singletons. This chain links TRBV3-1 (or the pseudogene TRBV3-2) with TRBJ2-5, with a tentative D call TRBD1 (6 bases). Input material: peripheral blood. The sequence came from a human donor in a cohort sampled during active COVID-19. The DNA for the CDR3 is TGTGCCAGCAGCCGGGGGCGGTTCCAAGAGACCCAGTACTTC. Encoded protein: CASSRGRFQETQYF.